The 20 T cell receptor beta chains below all came from one sample that was sequenced in a study of shared clonotypes between healthy human individuals. The data were produced by immunoSEQ multiplex PCR, yet TCRdb's version contains in-frame clones alone and is incomplete. Of hundreds of thousands of clones in the sample, around 67% were seen once. The sequencing sample was made of memory CD4+ T cells sorted from blood. Regarding subset: CD45RA-negative fraction. The receptors were sampled from a woman aged 25 to 45 in good health.

About this clone itself: A far larger clone lies a single base away; this is likely a read error. V and J are TRBV7-9 and TRBJ2-7; D gene ambiguous. Germline V gene sequence: CDR1 SEHNR, CDR2 FQNEAQ (reference sequence). V lost 5 bases to trimming and J lost 5 bases, with 7 bases between them. The CDR3 contains 11 residues. The CDR3 DNA reads TGTGCCAGCAGCCAAACCGACGAGCAGTACTTC. Translated, it gives CASSQTDEQYF.

J is TRBJ2-1 and V is TRBV7-2, with D perhaps matching TRBD2 (6 bases). The V and J ends lost 1 base and 8 bases respectively, with 18 bases between them. The CDR3 is 16 residues long. Per the germline V gene, CDR1 is SGHTA and CDR2 is FQGNSA. CDR3 sequence (DNA): TGTGCCAGCAGCTTAGGAGGCGGACTACTCGCCGATGAGCAGTTCTTC. It is translated as CASSLGGGLLADEQFF. The full variable domain, completed using reference TRBV7-2 and TRBJ2-1, is GAGVSQSPSNKVTEKGKDVELRCDPISGHTALYWYRQSLGQGLEFLIYFQGNSAPDKSGLPSDRFSAERTGGSVSTLTIQRTQQEDSAVYLCASSLGGGLLADEQFFGPGTRLTVL.

This chain uses TRBV28 with TRBJ2-1; TRBD2 might be the D (6 bases). Germline lookup yields CDR1 MDHEN and CDR2 SYDVKM. Trimming stripped 3 bases from V and 8 bases from J, with 20 bases between. CDR3 length: 16 residues. CDR3 residues: CASSLGGTALRDEQFF. As DNA, the CDR3 is TGTGCCAGCAGTTTGGGCGGGACTGCCCTTAGGGATGAGCAGTTCTTC.

The chain has TRBV6-5 and TRBJ1-5; D is perhaps TRBD1 (6 bases). This CDR3 comprises 16 residues. CDR1 is MNHEY, CDR2 SVGAGI, per germline. The germline V and J ends were trimmed by 2 bases and 6 bases, with 17 bases remaining between them. As DNA, the CDR3 is TGTGCCAGCAGTTACCAAGGGCCGGGGGCCGGTCAGCCCCAGCATTTT. Residues: CASSYQGPGAGQPQHF.

The chain combines TRBV7-3 with TRBJ2-1; 7 bases are shared with TRBD2. CDR1 and CDR2 from the germline V gene are SGHTA and FQGTGA. Germline trimming cut 5 bases from V and 0 bases from J; bases unmatched to any gene: 4. The CDR3 is made up of 15 amino acids. The CDR3 bases are TGTGCCAGCAGCCCCCTAGCGGACTCCTACAATGAGCAGTTCTTC. As protein: CASSPLADSYNEQFF.

The chain combines TRBV4-2 with TRBJ2-4; 8 bases line up with TRBD2. The CDR3 consists of 19 residues. Per germline, CDR1 LGHNA and CDR2 YNFKEQ. V dropped 0 bases and J dropped 0; count of bases not matched to a gene: 10. In DNA form, the CDR3 reads TGTGCCAGCAGCCAAGATAGCGGGGCTAGTTTCCTAGCCAAAAACATTCAGTACTTC. Its protein product is CASSQDSGASFLAKNIQYF.

The sample holds one count of this clone. The CDR3: CASSGGQGGSYEQYF. As DNA, the CDR3 is TGTGCCAGCAGCGGAGGACAGGGTGGGAGCTACGAGCAGTACTTC. This rearrangement joins TRBV2 to TRBJ2-7, with 8 bases identical to TRBD1. V lost 6 bases, J lost 3 bases, and 10 bases stayed unmatched. Germline V gene data show CDR1 as SNHLY and CDR2 as FYNNEI. The CDR3 is 15 amino acids.

This clone is a singleton in its sample. This CDR3 is CASSARQGEETQYF. CDR3 coding DNA: TGTGCCAGCAGCGCCCGACAGGGAGAAGAGACCCAGTACTTC. The V and J genes are TRBV7-9 and TRBJ2-5, with 7 bases matching TRBD1. The CDR3 has 14 amino acids. V shed 5 bases, J shed 3 bases, and the junction held 6 bases outside the gene matches. The germline CDR1 and CDR2 sequences are SEHNR and FQNEAQ (reference sequence).

This clone was counted a single time. The chain couples TRBV6-1 to TRBJ2-2; TRBD2 might be the D (6 bases). Germline-derived CDR1 and CDR2 are MNHNS and SASEGT. The CDR3 contains 15 residues. Between the trimmed V and J ends, which lost 3 bases and 3 bases, there was a span of 11 bases. Here the CDR3 reads CASSDGLLHTGELFF. The CDR3 DNA is TGTGCCAGCAGTGACGGACTATTACACACCGGGGAGCTGTTTTTT.

The chain recombines TRBV6-1 with TRBJ1-5, with TRBD1 identical over 12 bases. The V and J ends lost 2 bases and 9 bases, in that order; junction bases with no gene match: 8. The CDR3 covers 16 residues. Germline V gene lookup returns CDR1 MNHNS and CDR2 SASEGT. DNA of the CDR3: TGTGCCAGCAGTGAACCGGGACAGGGGGCTGGTCCGCCCCAGCATTTT. This encodes CASSEPGQGAGPPQHF.

The chain recombines TRBV4-2 with TRBJ1-1; D unclear. The CDR3 runs to 14 residues. Germline loops: CDR1 LGHNA, CDR2 YNFKEQ. The V end lost 0 bases, the J end lost 4 bases, and 9 bases lay between the germline ends. The CDR3 spells CASSQDAIGTEAFF. In DNA, the CDR3 is TGTGCCAGCAGCCAAGATGCGATAGGCACTGAAGCTTTCTTT.

The J gene is TRBJ2-2, the V gene TRBV19, with D tentatively TRBD2 (5 bases). Germline V CDR1 and CDR2: LNHDA, SQIVND (reference sequence). The CDR3 contains 15 residues. V was pared by 7 bases and J by 2 bases, with 14 bases between. This CDR3 is CASKKGRANTGELFF. The CDR3 coding sequence is TGTGCCAGTAAAAAAGGGCGGGCCAACACCGGGGAGCTGTTTTTT.

The chain is built from TRBV4-2 and TRBJ2-4; D might be TRBD1 or TRBD2, each matching 5 bases. V gave up 0 bases and J gave up 1 base, with 10 bases separating them. The CDR3 length is 16 residues. Germline values: CDR1 LGHNA, CDR2 YNFKEQ. CDR3 residues: CASSQDPGAAKNIQYF. The CDR3 DNA reads TGTGCCAGCAGCCAAGATCCCGGGGCCGCCAAAAACATTCAGTACTTC.

This clone was found a few times. The rearrangement links TRBV28 to TRBJ2-1, with D possibly matching TRBD2 (5 bases). With 6 bases removed from V and 2 bases from J, the gap between germline ends came to 17 bases. The germline CDR1 and CDR2 sequences are MDHEN and SYDVKM. The CDR3 loop spans 16 amino acids. CDR3 sequence: CASSPLRGRTYNEQFF. In DNA form, the CDR3 reads TGTGCCAGCAGCCCCTTAAGAGGGCGAACCTACAATGAGCAGTTCTTC.

This chain connects TRBV7-8 to TRBJ2-7, with 8 bases that match TRBD1. V trimming: 6 bases; J trimming: 2 bases; junction bases outside the gene matches: 6. The CDR3 contains 14 residues. Germline V gives CDR1 SGHVS, CDR2 FQNEAQ. The CDR3 coding sequence is TGTGCCAGCAGGACAGGGGACAAACCCTACGAGCAGTACTTC. Translated, it gives CASRTGDKPYEQYF.

This clone has just one count. The genes are TRBV5-6 and TRBJ2-1, with 11 bases identical to TRBD2. This CDR3 has 16 amino acids. Trimming cost V 3 bases and J 4 bases; bases outside gene matches: 6. Germline loops: CDR1 SGHDT, CDR2 YYEEEE. CDR3 sequence: CASSWAGLADYNEQFF. The CDR3 DNA is TGTGCCAGCAGCTGGGCGGGACTAGCGGATTACAATGAGCAGTTCTTC.

The V and J genes are TRBV11-1 and TRBJ2-7, with D uncertain. The V end lost 5 bases, the J end lost 3 bases, and 8 bases lay between the germline ends. The CDR3 sequence is 12 residues long. The germline CDR1 and CDR2 sequences are SGHAT and FQDESV (reference sequence). The CDR3 region is CASSATIYEQYF. DNA for the CDR3: TGTGCCAGCAGCGCGACAATCTACGAGCAGTACTTC.

V is TRBV6-1 and J is TRBJ1-2, with D possibly TRBD1 on 5 matching bases. Germline lookup yields CDR1 MNHNS and CDR2 SASEGT. The CDR3 totals 14 residues. V was cut by 2 bases and J by 3 bases, with 10 bases left in between. CDR3 sequence: CASSEYPQDYGYTF. In DNA form, the CDR3 reads TGTGCCAGCAGTGAATATCCACAGGACTATGGCTACACCTTC.

The rearrangement uses TRBV5-4 and TRBJ2-5; 13 positions agree with TRBD2. The CDR3 has 16 residues. V dropped 4 bases and J dropped 5; count of bases not matched to a gene: 8. Germline values: CDR1 SGHNT, CDR2 YYREEE (reference sequence). The CDR3 is CASSPMTSGRLETQYF. The CDR3 DNA reads TGTGCCAGCAGCCCAATGACTAGCGGGAGGCTGGAGACCCAGTACTTC.

The V and J genes are TRBV2 and TRBJ1-1; D unclear. CDR1 SNHLY and CDR2 FYNNEI come from the germline V gene. The CDR3 totals 14 residues. V shed 1 base and J shed 1 base, with 7 bases lying between them. CDR3 protein: CASSEVGGNTEAFF. The CDR3 coding sequence is TGTGCCAGCAGTGAAGTGGGCGGGAACACTGAAGCTTTCTTT.